This record concerns one T cell receptor beta chain sequence. The germline V gene encodes CDR1 SGHNT and CDR2 YENEEA. Trimming pared 5 bases from V and 7 bases from J, leaving 12 bases between. The CDR3 is 13 amino acids. These data belong to a study of cytomegalovirus exposure and HLA in healthy donors. Looking at the study overall: From HLA-typed donors, an early data release held about 92 million unique TCRs.

Primers included in the PCR were 60 Vbeta and 13 Jbeta primers. Using immunoSEQ multiplex PCR, the repertoire was profiled, and TCRdb retains in-frame clones only, with some absent. The sample contains over 150,000 clones, around 79% of which appear only once. This receptor was taken from a girl aged 10-17 years in good health and CMV-seropositive. Sample: PBMCs. This chain links TRBV11-3 with TRBJ1-5; a possible D gene is TRBD1 (6 bases). DNA for the CDR3: TGTGCCAGCAGCAGGGCAGGGGACCAGCCCCAGCATTTT. Its translation is CASSRAGDQPQHF.